The 25 T cell receptor beta chains below were found in one sample sequenced in a study of T cells in Graves' hyperthyroidism and ophthalmopathy (dated by TCRdb to 2018 to 2020). The receptor library was made with multiplex PCR. Sequencing was performed on an Illumina HiSeq 2000. The TCR beta CDR3 regions were amplified from RNA transcripts. The first round of RT-PCR for the TCR CDR3 was performed with the HTBI primer set and the Qiagen OneStep RT-PCR kit. TCRdb reprocessing: public reads trimmed at Q25 with fastp, clones called with MiXCR, in-frame beta chains kept. Rows with one shared CDR3 protein collapse into an entry with the most common genes and DNA. This sample gives around 700,000 distinct CDR3 sequences in total; about 19% of them show up just once. The top ten hold 16% of the sample. The sample consisted of blood. The receptors were gathered from a woman between 50 and 59 years old with Graves' hyperthyroidism that later progressed to Graves' ophthalmopathy.

There are many counts of this clonotype. The chain has TRBV5-1 and TRBJ2-1; 8 nucleotides agree with TRBD2. The CDR3 runs 16 residues. Unmatched junction bases numbered 6, after V lost 0 bases and J lost 4 bases. CDR1 and CDR2 from the germline V gene are SGHRS and YFSETQ. CDR3 DNA: TGCGCCAGCAGCTTGGATGGCGGGGGGCAGTACAATGAGCAGTTCTTC. It is translated as CASSLDGGGQYNEQFF.

This clonotype was seen a handful of times. The chain recombines TRBV7-2 with TRBJ1-4, with D unresolved. The CDR3 has 16 amino acids. The V gene's germline CDR1 is SGHTA and CDR2 FQGNSA. Trimming took 5 bases from V and 0 from J, leaving 13 bases between them. CDR3 amino acids: CASSLLGGATNEKLFF. The CDR3 coding sequence is TGTGCCAGCAGCCTCCTAGGAGGAGCAACTAATGAAAAACTGTTTTTT.

J is TRBJ2-1 and V is TRBV7-2; the D is unclear. This CDR3 is built from 13 residues. V dropped 4 bases and J dropped 10 bases, with 14 bases sitting between them. Germline CDR1 SGHTA, CDR2 FQGNSA. The CDR3 DNA reads TGTGCCAGCAGCTCAGGACCCTTGGGGGAGCAGTTCTTC. It encodes CASSSGPLGEQFF.

The table lists this clonotype with many counts. This sequence joins TRBV18 and TRBJ1-2; D gene uncertain. The CDR3 is 13 residues long. Germline assignment: CDR1 KGHSH and CDR2 LQKENI. The germline V and J ends were trimmed by 2 bases and 5 bases, with 9 bases remaining between them. The CDR3: CASSPSGLYGYTF. The CDR3 DNA follows: TGTGCCAGCTCACCAAGCGGGTTGTATGGCTACACCTTC.

This clonotype showed up just a few times. V and J are TRBV24-1 and TRBJ2-2; TRBD2 aligns across 16 bases. Germline V gene lookup returns CDR1 KGHDR and CDR2 SFDVKD. Trimming took 1 base from V and 5 from J; bases not matched to a gene: 6. The length of the CDR3 is 19 residues. CDR3 in DNA: TGTGCCACCAGTGATTTAAAGGGACTAGCGGGGGGGCCAACCGGGGAGCTGTTTTTT. Residues: CATSDLKGLAGGPTGELFF.

This clonotype was counted at least ten times. This sequence joins TRBV11-2 and TRBJ2-1; D is uncertain. Per germline, CDR1 SGHAT and CDR2 FQNNGV. This CDR3 comprises 12 residues. V lost 1 base and J lost 6, with 4 bases in between. CDR3 protein: CASSLAANEQFF. For the CDR3, the DNA is TGTGCCAGCAGCTTAGCGGCCAATGAGCAGTTCTTC.

With respect to this clonotype: This sequence may be a read error, since a much larger clone differs from it by one base. V and J are TRBV12-3 or TRBV12-4 and TRBJ1-1; D is possibly TRBD1 (5 bases). This CDR3 has 14 residues. The germline V and J ends were trimmed by 6 bases and 4 bases, with 15 bases remaining between them. CDR3 residues: CASRTARGVTEAFF. DNA of the CDR3: TGTGCCAGCAGAACCGCGAGGGGCGTCACTGAAGCTTTCTTT.

V and J are TRBV19 and TRBJ1-5; the match to TRBD1 covers 8 bases. Looked up from germline, CDR1 is LNHDA and CDR2 is SQIVND (reference sequence). This CDR3 contains 15 residues. J was trimmed by 4 bases and V by 7 bases; bases with no gene match: 9. CDR3 protein: CASIPGTGDNQPQHF. Written as DNA, the CDR3 is TGTGCCAGTATTCCCGGGACAGGCGATAATCAGCCCCAGCATTTT. The full variable domain, with the rest looked up from reference TRBV19 and TRBJ1-5, is DGGITQSPKYLFRKEGQNVTLSCEQNLNHDAMYWYRQDPGQGLRLIYYSQIVNDFQKGDIAEGYSVSREKKESFPLTVTSAQKNPTAFYLCASIPGTGDNQPQHFGDGTRLSIL.

This clonotype came up many times. The chain is built from TRBV2 and TRBJ2-7; a possible D gene is TRBD2 (6 bases). The CDR3 consists of 13 residues. Germline CDR1 and CDR2: SNHLY and FYNNEI. Trimming shortened V by 4 bases and J by 2 bases, and 9 bases separated the two germline ends. The CDR3 is CASSGREPYEQYF. CDR3 DNA: TGTGCCAGCAGTGGGAGGGAGCCCTACGAGCAGTACTTC.

This clonotype was seen a handful of times. The rearrangement links TRBV20-1 to TRBJ2-4; D is undetermined. There are 16 residues in the CDR3. V lost 0 bases and J 3 bases, leaving 15 bases between the germline ends. CDR1 and CDR2 (germline): DFQATT, SNEGSKA (reference sequence). The CDR3 sequence is CSARDPPGVGKNIQYF. CDR3 sequence (DNA): TGCAGTGCTAGAGATCCCCCGGGTGTCGGCAAAAACATTCAGTACTTC.

For this clonotype: Given a much more abundant clone one base away, this may be a read error. The V call is TRBV20-1, the J call TRBJ2-1, with 12 positions matching TRBD2. With 0 bases clipped from V and 8 bases from J, the junction kept 8 bases outside the gene matches. Germline CDR1 DFQATT, CDR2 SNEGSKA (reference sequence). This CDR3 has 16 residues. The CDR3 sequence is CSARDPSGGARDEQFF. DNA of the CDR3: TGCAGTGCTAGAGATCCTAGCGGGGGGGCTAGGGATGAGCAGTTCTTC.

This clonotype was picked up one time. The V gene is TRBV5-4, the J gene TRBJ2-1; the D is unclear. Trimming cost V 0 bases and J 12 bases, with 19 bases left between them. CDR3 size: 15 residues. Per germline, CDR1 SGHNT and CDR2 YYREEE (reference sequence). The CDR3 nucleotides read TGTGCCAGCAGCTTGGCGATCGACTTCACTTCATCGCAGTTCTTC. It specifies CASSLAIDFTSSQFF.

This clonotype appeared many times. This chain joins TRBV5-1 and TRBJ1-1, with D perhaps TRBD1 (5 bases). The germline gives CDR1 SGHRS, CDR2 YFSETQ. The CDR3 is 14 residues long. V was trimmed by 6 bases and J by 1 base, leaving 13 bases between them. In nucleotides, the CDR3 is TGCGCCAGCACCTACCGGGGGGGGAACACTGAAGCTTTCTTT. This translates into CASTYRGGNTEAFF.

A few counts support this clonotype. The chain combines TRBV30 with TRBJ1-2; 12 bases align to TRBD1. J lost 4 bases, V lost 0 bases, and 9 bases had no gene match. Germline CDR1 and CDR2: GTSNPN and SVGIG (reference sequence). The CDR3 has 17 residues. CDR3 sequence (DNA): TGTGCCTGGAGTGTAAAGGGACAGGGGGCAGTTAGCTATGGCTACACCTTC. Its protein is CAWSVKGQGAVSYGYTF.

This clonotype was found many times. V gene TRBV24-1 combines with J gene TRBJ1-2, with 9 bases that match TRBD1. V was clipped by 3 bases and J by 6 bases; unmatched bases: 10. The CDR3 spans 16 residues. CDR1 and CDR2 from the germline V gene are KGHDR and SFDVKD. The CDR3 DNA reads as TGTGCCACCAGTGATCCGGCCGGGACAGGGATCGATGGCTACACCTTC. It specifies CATSDPAGTGIDGYTF.

This sequence joins TRBV19 and TRBJ2-3; 11 nucleotides agree with TRBD2. The CDR3 extends over 16 amino acids. After removal of 5 bases from V and 2 bases from J, the junction contained 6 bases not matched to a gene. Looked up from germline, CDR1 is LNHDA and CDR2 is SQIVND (reference sequence). As DNA, the CDR3 is TGTGCCAGTAGTCCAGGACTAGCGGGTTTCACAGATACGCAGTATTTT. Translating gives CASSPGLAGFTDTQYF.

There are many counts of this clonotype. The gene calls are TRBV7-2 and TRBJ1-1; D possibly corresponds to TRBD1 (5 bases). CDR3 size: 14 residues. Germline values: CDR1 SGHTA, CDR2 FQGNSA. V shed 5 bases and J shed 0 bases, with 10 bases lying between them. CDR3 in amino acids: CASSKTAMNTEAFF. In DNA form, the CDR3 reads TGTGCCAGCAGCAAGACAGCGATGAACACTGAAGCTTTCTTT.

This clonotype was seen more than once but under ten times. V gene TRBV2 combines with J gene TRBJ1-1; 7 nucleotides line up with TRBD1. CDR1 SNHLY and CDR2 FYNNEI come from the germline V gene. V dropped 3 bases and J dropped 5; count of bases not matched to a gene: 12. This CDR3 has 16 amino acids. CDR3 in DNA: TGTGCCAGCAGTGATAGAGTCAGGGGGAGAGGGACTGAAGCTTTCTTT. Protein sequence: CASSDRVRGRGTEAFF. The full variable domain, rest sourced from reference TRBV2 and TRBJ1-1, is EPEVTQTPSHQVTQMGQEVILRCVPISNHLYFYWYRQILGQKVEFLVSFYNNEISEKSEIFDDQFSVERPDGSNFTLKIRSTKLEDSAMYFCASSDRVRGRGTEAFFGQGTRLTVV.

The CDR3 DNA reads as TGTGCCAGCAGCTCCAGGGGTTTGACAGGTAGGCCTGAAGCTTTCTTT. Residues: CASSSRGLTGRPEAFF. This rearrangement joins TRBV5-6 to TRBJ1-1, with TRBD1 as a possible D gene (6 bases). The germline gives CDR1 SGHDT, CDR2 YYEEEE. V was pared by 3 bases and J by 6 bases, with 21 bases between. The length of the CDR3 is 16 residues.

The rearrangement joins TRBV5-1 to TRBJ2-3; D not resolved. This CDR3 spans 12 amino acids. CDR1 is SGHRS, CDR2 YFSETQ, per germline. The V gene lost 4 bases and the J gene lost 8 bases, with 11 bases spanning the gap. The CDR3 loop is CASSPSEATQYF. The CDR3 DNA sequence: TGCGCCAGCAGCCCAAGCGAAGCTACGCAGTATTTT.

This clonotype has just a few counts. The rearrangement uses TRBV30 and TRBJ2-3; TRBD2 might be the D (6 bases). The CDR3 length is 14 residues. V lost 0 bases and J lost 8, with 15 bases in between. Per germline, CDR1 GTSNPN and CDR2 SVGIG (reference sequence). The CDR3 is CAWSVYWEEGTQYF. For the CDR3, the DNA is TGTGCCTGGAGTGTATACTGGGAGGAGGGTACGCAGTATTTT.

V is TRBV5-1 and J is TRBJ1-2, with 8 bases matching TRBD1. With 1 base clipped from V and 3 bases from J, the junction kept 5 bases outside the gene matches. The germline gives CDR1 SGHRS, CDR2 YFSETQ. This CDR3 comprises 15 residues. The CDR3 loop is CASSLSAGGDYGYTF. As DNA, the CDR3 is TGCGCCAGCAGCTTGTCAGCAGGGGGCGACTATGGCTACACCTTC.

This clonotype was seen repeatedly, ten times or more. This chain links TRBV12-5 with TRBJ2-1; 10 nucleotides match TRBD2. Germline V CDR1 and CDR2: LGHNT, FRNRAP. The ends lost 7 bases at V and 0 bases at J; junction bases unmatched: 9. The CDR3 has 17 residues. This CDR3 is CASDPTSGPSSYNEQFF. For the CDR3, the DNA is TGTGCTAGTGATCCGACTAGCGGGCCGAGCTCCTACAATGAGCAGTTCTTC.

The chain couples TRBV30 to TRBJ2-3, with a possible D match to TRBD2 (6 bases). The CDR3 has 12 residues. Germline CDR1 is GTSNPN and CDR2 is SVGIG (reference sequence). V dropped 5 bases and J dropped 5 bases, with 11 bases sitting between them. The CDR3 bases are TGTGCCTGGGGCCCCGGGGGAGATACGCAGTATTTT. Encoded protein: CAWGPGGDTQYF. The whole variable domain, filled in from reference TRBV30 and TRBJ2-3, reads SQTIHQWPATLVQPVGSPLSLECTVEGTSNPNLYWYRQAAGRGLQLLFYSVGIGQISSEVPQNLSASRPQDRQFILSSKKLLLSDSGFYLCAWGPGGDTQYFGPGTRLTVL.

This clonotype was seen only a few times. V gene TRBV29-1 combines with J gene TRBJ1-3, with D tentatively TRBD1 (5 bases). The germline V gene has CDR1 SQVTM and CDR2 ANQGSEA. The CDR3 contains 15 residues. The V end lost 6 bases, the J end lost 0 bases, and 15 bases lay between the germline ends. The CDR3 region has the DNA TGCAGCGTGGTAGACAGTGGGGGCTCTGGAAACACCATATATTTT. It yields the protein CSVVDSGGSGNTIYF.